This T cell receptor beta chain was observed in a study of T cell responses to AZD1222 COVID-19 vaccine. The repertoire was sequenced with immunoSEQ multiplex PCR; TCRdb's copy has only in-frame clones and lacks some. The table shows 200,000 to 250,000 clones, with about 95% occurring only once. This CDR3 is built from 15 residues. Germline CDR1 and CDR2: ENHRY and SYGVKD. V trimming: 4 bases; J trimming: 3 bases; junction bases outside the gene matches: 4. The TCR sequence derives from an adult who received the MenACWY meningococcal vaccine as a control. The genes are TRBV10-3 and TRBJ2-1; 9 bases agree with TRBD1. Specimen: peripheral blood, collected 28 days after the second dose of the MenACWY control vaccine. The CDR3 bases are TGTGCCATCAGTGGTCTGGACAGGGGCTACAATGAGCAGTTCTTC. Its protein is CAISGLDRGYNEQFF.